The rows below give T cell receptor beta chains drawn from one sample of a study of T cells in Graves' hyperthyroidism and ophthalmopathy. From the multiplex PCR reads, TCRdb called clonotypes with MiXCR, one entry per CDR3 protein. The sample holds 300,000 to 500,000 distinct CDR3 sequences, about 14% seen once. The sample comprised blood. These receptors all stem from a man over 45 with Graves' ophthalmopathy. Both conserved end residues are part of each CDR3. The D gene is left open where the match is weak. Clone size is shown for a subset of rows, as once, few, many or a class of expanded clone.

d_call j_call clone_size v_call cdr3_nt cdr3_aa
- TRBJ2-1 many TRBV30 TGTGCCTGTTACAGGGTGGGAAGGTACAATGAGCAGTTCTTC CACYRVGRYNEQFF
TRBD2 TRBJ2-1 - TRBV20-1 TGCAGTGCTAGTGGGGCGGGAGGGTCCTACAATGAGCAGTTCTTC CSASGAGGSYNEQFF
TRBD2 TRBJ2-1 many TRBV2 TGTGCCAGCAGTCCCAGCGGGAGACTCTACAATGAGCAGTTCTTC CASSPSGRLYNEQFF
- TRBJ1-2 many TRBV6-5 TGTGCCAGCAGTTATCAGGGCCGGGATGGCTACACCTTC CASSYQGRDGYTF
TRBD1 TRBJ1-3 - TRBV3-1 TGTGCCAGCAGCCTTATCGGACAGGGCAGCACCATATATTTT CASSLIGQGSTIYF
- TRBJ1-1 many TRBV2 TGTGCCAGCAAGGGGGGGAACACTGAAGCTTTCTTT CASKGGNTEAFF
- TRBJ2-3 - TRBV20-1 TGCGGTGCGACCACAAGGGTCGGGGGCACAGATACGCAGTATTTT CGATTRVGGTDTQYF
- TRBJ2-1 many TRBV7-8 TGTGCCAGCAGCGCCGATCGGGACATCCTACAGTTCTTC CASSADRDILQFF
- TRBJ2-7 many TRBV2 TGTGCCAGCAGTGAAGCGCTTCGTGGGGGGAGGTCCTACGAGCAGTACTTC CASSEALRGGRSYEQYF
TRBD2 TRBJ2-1 few TRBV7-6 TGTGCCAGCAGCCTTTTATTGAGTAGCGGGAGTGGTGAGCAGTTCTTC CASSLLLSSGSGEQFF
- TRBJ2-2 many TRBV5-1 TGCGCCAGCAGCTTGGATGGGGCCGGCGGGGAGCTGTTTTTT CASSLDGAGGELFF
TRBD1 TRBJ1-4 - TRBV12-5 TGTGCTAGTGGGGGGACAGGGAATGTCGAAAAACTGTTTTTT CASGGTGNVEKLFF
TRBD2 TRBJ2-1 few TRBV19 TGTGCCAGTAGTATAAAACTAGCGGCGACCAATGAGCAGTTCTTC CASSIKLAATNEQFF
- TRBJ2-5 many TRBV3-1 TGTGCCAGCAGCCCTACTAGCATAGAGACCCAGTACTTC CASSPTSIETQYF
- TRBJ2-6 many TRBV7-3 TGTGCCAGCAGCCGACCTGGGGACGGTGGGGCCAACGTCCTGACTTTC CASSRPGDGGANVLTF
TRBD1 TRBJ2-1 - TRBV10-3 TGTGCCATCAGTGTCGGGACAGGGGGCACGTTGGGAGAGCAGTTCTTC CAISVGTGGTLGEQFF
TRBD1 TRBJ1-5 many TRBV20-1 TGCAGTGCTGTGGCGGGACAGGGGGCCAATCAGCCCCAGCATTTT CSAVAGQGANQPQHF
- TRBJ2-5 few TRBV14 TGTGCCAGCAGCCAAGATCAAAGCGGTGGGTTGCGACGGGAGACCCAGTACTTC CASSQDQSGGLRRETQYF
- TRBJ2-2 - TRBV20-1 TGCAGTGCTAGAGTGGGGGCGGTCGGGGAGCTGTTTTTT CSARVGAVGELFF
- TRBJ2-5 many TRBV3-1 TGTGCCAGCAGCCTATCACTTAGGGAGACCCAGTACTTC CASSLSLRETQYF
TRBD1 TRBJ1-5 - TRBV24-1 TGTGCCACCAGACCCGGGACAGGAAGCAATCAGCCCCAGCATTTT CATRPGTGSNQPQHF
- TRBJ2-3 - TRBV14 TGTGCCAGCAGCCAAGGTTTTCTAGCCGTAACAGATACGCAGTATTTT CASSQGFLAVTDTQYF
TRBD2 TRBJ2-2 many TRBV6-5 TGTGCCAGCAGTTACTGGGGGGGGAACACCGGGGAGCTGTTTTTT CASSYWGGNTGELFF
- TRBJ2-2 few TRBV9 TGTGCCAGCGGTCGGGAGACGGGGGAGCTGTTTTTT CASGRETGELFF
TRBD2 TRBJ2-1 many TRBV4-1 TGCGCCAGCAGCCAAGCTCCGGGACTAAGTAACAATGAGCAGTTCTTC CASSQAPGLSNNEQFF
- TRBJ1-1 many TRBV20-1 TGCAGTGTCTGGGGACGGAACACTGAAGCTTTCTTT CSVWGRNTEAFF